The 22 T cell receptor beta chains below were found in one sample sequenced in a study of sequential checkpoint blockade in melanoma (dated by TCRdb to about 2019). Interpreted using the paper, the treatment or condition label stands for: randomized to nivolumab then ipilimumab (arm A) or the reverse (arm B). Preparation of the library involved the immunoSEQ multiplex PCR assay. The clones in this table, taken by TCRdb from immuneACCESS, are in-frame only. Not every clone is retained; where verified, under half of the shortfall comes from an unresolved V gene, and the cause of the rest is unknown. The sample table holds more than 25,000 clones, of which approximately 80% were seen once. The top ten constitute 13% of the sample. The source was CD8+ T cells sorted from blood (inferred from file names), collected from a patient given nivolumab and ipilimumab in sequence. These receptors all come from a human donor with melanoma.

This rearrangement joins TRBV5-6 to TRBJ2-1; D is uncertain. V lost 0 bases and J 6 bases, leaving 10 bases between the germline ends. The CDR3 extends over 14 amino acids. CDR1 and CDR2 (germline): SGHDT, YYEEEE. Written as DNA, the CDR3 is TGTGCCAGCAGCTTGGTCTCCTGGCCCAATGAGCAGTTCTTC. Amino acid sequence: CASSLVSWPNEQFF.

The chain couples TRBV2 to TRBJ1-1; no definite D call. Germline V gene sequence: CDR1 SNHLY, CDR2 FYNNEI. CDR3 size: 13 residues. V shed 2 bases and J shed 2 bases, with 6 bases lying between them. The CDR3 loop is CASSEWRNTEAFF. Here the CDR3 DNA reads TGTGCCAGCAGTGAATGGAGAAACACTGAAGCTTTCTTT.

Here the CDR3 reads CASSQPVGANVLTF. The CDR3 DNA reads as TGCGCCAGCAGTCAACCCGTTGGGGCCAACGTCCTGACTTTC. This sequence joins TRBV23-1 and TRBJ2-6; no clear D gene. TRBV23-1 is recorded as an ORF, its role being uncertain. Trimming left V 2 bases short and J 3 bases short, with 5 bases between. The CDR3 is 14 amino acids.

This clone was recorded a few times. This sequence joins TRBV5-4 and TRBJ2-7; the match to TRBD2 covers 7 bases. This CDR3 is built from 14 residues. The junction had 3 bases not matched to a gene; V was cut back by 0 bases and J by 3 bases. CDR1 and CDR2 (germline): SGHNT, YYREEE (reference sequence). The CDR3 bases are TGTGCCAGCAGCTTGGAGCGGGGAAACTACGAGCAGTACTTC. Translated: CASSLERGNYEQYF.

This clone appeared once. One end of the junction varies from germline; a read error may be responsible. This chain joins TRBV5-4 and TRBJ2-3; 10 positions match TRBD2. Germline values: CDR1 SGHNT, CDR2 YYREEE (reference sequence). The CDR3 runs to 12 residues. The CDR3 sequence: CASSLWTGLAFF. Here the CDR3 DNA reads TGTGCCAGCAGCTTATGGACGGGACTAGCGTTTTTT. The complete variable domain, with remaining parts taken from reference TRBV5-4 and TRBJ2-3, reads ETGVTQSPTHLIKTRGQQVTLRCSSQSGHNTVSWYQQALGQGPQFIFQYYREEENGRGNFPPRFSGLQFPNYSSELNVNALELDDSALYLCASSLWTGLAFFGPGTRLTVL.

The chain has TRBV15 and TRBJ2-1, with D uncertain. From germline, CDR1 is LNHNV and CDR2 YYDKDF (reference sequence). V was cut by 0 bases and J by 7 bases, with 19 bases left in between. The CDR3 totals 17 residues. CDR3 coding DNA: TGTGCCACCAGCAGAGATCGCCAGGCTCATACCGAAAATGAGCAGTTCTTC. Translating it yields CATSRDRQAHTENEQFF.

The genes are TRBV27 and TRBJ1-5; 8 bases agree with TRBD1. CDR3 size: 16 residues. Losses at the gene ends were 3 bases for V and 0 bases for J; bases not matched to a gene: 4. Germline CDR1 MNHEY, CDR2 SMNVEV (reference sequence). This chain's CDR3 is CASSFAGGDSNQPQHF. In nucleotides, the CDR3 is TGTGCCAGCAGTTTTGCAGGGGGCGATAGCAATCAGCCCCAGCATTTT.

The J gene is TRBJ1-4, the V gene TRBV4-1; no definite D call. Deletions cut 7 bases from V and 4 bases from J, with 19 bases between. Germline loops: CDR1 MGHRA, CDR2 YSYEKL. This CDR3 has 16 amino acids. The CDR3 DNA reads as TGCGCCAGCACGGGAGGTTTCCCACCCCTTAATGAAAAACTGTTTTTT. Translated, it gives CASTGGFPPLNEKLFF.

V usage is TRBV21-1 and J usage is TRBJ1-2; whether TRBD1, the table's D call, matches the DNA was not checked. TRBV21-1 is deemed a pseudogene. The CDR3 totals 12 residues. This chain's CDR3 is CASRDSNYGYTF. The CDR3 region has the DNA TGTGCCAGCCGGGACAGTAACTATGGCTACACCTTC.

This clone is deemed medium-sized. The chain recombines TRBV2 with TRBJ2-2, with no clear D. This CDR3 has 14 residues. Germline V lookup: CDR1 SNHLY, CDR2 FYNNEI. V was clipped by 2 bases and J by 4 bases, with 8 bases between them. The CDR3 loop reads CASSEWQATGELFF. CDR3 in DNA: TGTGCCAGCAGTGAATGGCAGGCCACCGGGGAGCTGTTTTTT.

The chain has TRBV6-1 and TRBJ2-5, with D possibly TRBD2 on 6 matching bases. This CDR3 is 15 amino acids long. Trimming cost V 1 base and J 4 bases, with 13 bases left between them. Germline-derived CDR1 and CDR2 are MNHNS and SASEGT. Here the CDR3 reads CASSEGRYGRETQYF. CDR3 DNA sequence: TGTGCCAGCAGTGAAGGAAGGTACGGGAGAGAGACCCAGTACTTC.

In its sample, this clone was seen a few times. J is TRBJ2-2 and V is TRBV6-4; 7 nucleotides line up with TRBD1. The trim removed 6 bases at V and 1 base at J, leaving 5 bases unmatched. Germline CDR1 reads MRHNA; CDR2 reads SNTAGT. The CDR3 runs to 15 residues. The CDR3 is CASSPGGQNTGELFF. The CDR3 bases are TGTGCCAGCAGCCCAGGGGGACAGAACACCGGGGAGCTGTTTTTT.

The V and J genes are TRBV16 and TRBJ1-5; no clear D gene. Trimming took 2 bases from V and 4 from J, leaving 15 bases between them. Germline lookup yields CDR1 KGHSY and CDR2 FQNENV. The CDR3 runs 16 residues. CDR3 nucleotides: TGTGCCAGCAGCCAAAATCCCTCCAGAGGAAATCAGCCCCAGCATTTT. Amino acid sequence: CASSQNPSRGNQPQHF.

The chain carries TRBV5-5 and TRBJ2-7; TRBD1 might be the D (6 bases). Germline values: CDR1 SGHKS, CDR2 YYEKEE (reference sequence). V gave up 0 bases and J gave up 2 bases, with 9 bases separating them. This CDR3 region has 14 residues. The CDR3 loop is CASSLGGHPYEQYF. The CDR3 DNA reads TGTGCCAGCAGCTTGGGGGGGCACCCCTACGAGCAGTACTTC.

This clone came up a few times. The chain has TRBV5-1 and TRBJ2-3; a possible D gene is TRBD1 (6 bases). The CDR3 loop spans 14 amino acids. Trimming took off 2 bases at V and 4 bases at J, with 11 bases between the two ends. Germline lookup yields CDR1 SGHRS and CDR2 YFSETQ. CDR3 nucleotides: TGCGCCAGCAGCTTCGCCGGGACACCAGATACGCAGTATTTT. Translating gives CASSFAGTPDTQYF.

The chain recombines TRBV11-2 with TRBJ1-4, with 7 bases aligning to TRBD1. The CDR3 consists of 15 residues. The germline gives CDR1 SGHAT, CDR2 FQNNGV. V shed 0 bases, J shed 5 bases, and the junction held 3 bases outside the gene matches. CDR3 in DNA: TGTGCCAGCAGCTTAGATCCAGGGGGAAATGAAAAACTGTTTTTT. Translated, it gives CASSLDPGGNEKLFF.

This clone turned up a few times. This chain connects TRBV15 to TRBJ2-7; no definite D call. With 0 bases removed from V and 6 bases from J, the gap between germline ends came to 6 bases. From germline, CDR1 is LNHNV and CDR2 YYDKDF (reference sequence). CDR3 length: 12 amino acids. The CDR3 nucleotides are TGTGCCACCAGCAGAGACGGTAGCGAGCAGTACTTC. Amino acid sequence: CATSRDGSEQYF.

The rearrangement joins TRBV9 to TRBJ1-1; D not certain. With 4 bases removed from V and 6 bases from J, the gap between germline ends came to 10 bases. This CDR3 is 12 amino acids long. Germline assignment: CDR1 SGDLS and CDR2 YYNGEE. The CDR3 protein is CASSPEGAEAFF. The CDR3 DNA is TGTGCCAGCAGCCCGGAGGGTGCTGAAGCTTTCTTT.

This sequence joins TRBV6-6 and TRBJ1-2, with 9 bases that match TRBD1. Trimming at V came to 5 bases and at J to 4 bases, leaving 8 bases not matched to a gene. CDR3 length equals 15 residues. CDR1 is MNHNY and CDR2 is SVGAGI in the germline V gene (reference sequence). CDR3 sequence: CASSKRDRALYGYTF. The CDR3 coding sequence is TGTGCCAGCAGTAAAAGGGACAGGGCCCTCTATGGCTACACCTTC.

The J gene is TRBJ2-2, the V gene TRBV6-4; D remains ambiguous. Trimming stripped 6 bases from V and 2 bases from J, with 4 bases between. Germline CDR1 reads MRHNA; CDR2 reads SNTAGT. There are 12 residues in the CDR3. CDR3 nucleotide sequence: TGTGCCAGCAGAACTAACACCGGGGAGCTGTTTTTT. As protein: CASRTNTGELFF.

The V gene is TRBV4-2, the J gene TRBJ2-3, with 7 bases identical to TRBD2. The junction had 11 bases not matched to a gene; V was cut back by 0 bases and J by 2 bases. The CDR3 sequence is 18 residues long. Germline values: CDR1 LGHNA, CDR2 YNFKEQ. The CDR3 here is CASSQDGGASGNTDTQYF. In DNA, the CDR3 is TGTGCCAGCAGCCAAGATGGAGGGGCTAGCGGAAACACAGATACGCAGTATTTT.

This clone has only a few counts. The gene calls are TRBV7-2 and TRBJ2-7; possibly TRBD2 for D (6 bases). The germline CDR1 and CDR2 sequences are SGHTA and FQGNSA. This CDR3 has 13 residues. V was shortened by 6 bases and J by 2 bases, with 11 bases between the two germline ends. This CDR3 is CASSRGVTYEQYF. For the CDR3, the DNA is TGTGCCAGCAGTCGCGGGGTAACCTACGAGCAGTACTTC.